Each of the 9 T cell receptor beta chains below was sequenced from the same sample in a study of blood T cell repertoires in COVID-19. Data came from immunoSEQ multiplex PCR; TCRdb stores just in-frame clones and leaves some out. This sample yields approximately 150,000 clones, of which 80% to 85% are seen a single time; under 13% belongs to the top ten. The sample was peripheral blood. These receptors came from a man aged 65 to 85 with active or convalescent COVID-19.

The chain couples TRBV15 to TRBJ2-5; D uncertain. The CDR3 sequence is 14 residues long. Germline V gives CDR1 LNHNV, CDR2 YYDKDF (reference sequence). V lost 0 bases to trimming and J lost 5 bases, with 10 bases between them. CDR3 amino acids: CATSRDSPQETQYF. The DNA of the CDR3 is TGTGCCACCAGCAGAGATTCCCCGCAGGAGACCCAGTACTTC.

The rearrangement joins TRBV28 to TRBJ2-7, with D perhaps TRBD2 (5 bases). CDR1 and CDR2 (germline): MDHEN, SYDVKM. CDR3 length: 14 residues. With 6 bases removed from V and 7 bases from J, the gap between germline ends came to 19 bases. The CDR3 is CASRPPTTPGEQYF. The CDR3 coding sequence is TGTGCCAGCAGGCCCCCGACTACCCCAGGAGAGCAGTACTTC.

The rearrangement uses TRBV28 and TRBJ1-5; D is perhaps TRBD1 (6 bases). Trimming shortened V by 6 bases and J by 0 bases, and 18 bases separated the two germline ends. CDR3 length: 17 residues. The V gene's germline CDR1 is MDHEN and CDR2 SYDVKM. DNA for the CDR3: TGTGCCAGCAGCCCGAACAGGGCTGCGTATAGCAATCAGCCCCAGCATTTT. This codes for CASSPNRAAYSNQPQHF.

CDR3 region: CASSIYGTTENIQYF. The CDR3 nucleotides read TGTGCCAGCAGCATCTACGGGACTACCGAAAACATTCAGTACTTC. The gene calls are TRBV6-5 and TRBJ2-4, with 7 bases that match TRBD2. Germline-derived CDR1 and CDR2 are MNHEY and SVGAGI. The ends lost 6 bases at V and 5 bases at J; junction bases unmatched: 10. The CDR3 covers 15 residues.

This chain uses TRBV29-1 with TRBJ1-2, with D possibly being TRBD1 (6 bases). This CDR3 region has 15 residues. V was trimmed by 5 bases and J by 6 bases, leaving 22 bases between them. Germline CDR1 SQVTM, CDR2 ANQGSEA. The CDR3 nucleotides read TGCAGCGTTCCGGGGATGGGGGCGGCCGGGCATGGCTACACCTTC. Amino acid sequence: CSVPGMGAAGHGYTF.

J is TRBJ2-7 and V is TRBV4-3, with D possibly being TRBD1 (6 bases). V was shortened by 4 bases and J by 3 bases, with 13 bases between the two germline ends. Germline values: CDR1 LGHNA, CDR2 YSLEER. The CDR3 runs to 14 residues. Here the CDR3 DNA reads TGCGCCAGCAGCCGTGGACAGAGGGACTACGAGCAGTACTTC. It codes for CASSRGQRDYEQYF.

J is TRBJ1-1 and V is TRBV18, with D possibly being TRBD1 (5 bases). The CDR3 has 15 residues. From germline, CDR1 is KGHSH and CDR2 LQKENI. Trimming took 3 bases from V and 6 from J, leaving 17 bases between them. CDR3 bases: TGTGCCAGCTCACCTCGGGGGGGTCCTGGGGCTGAAGCTTTCTTT. It encodes CASSPRGGPGAEAFF.

The rearrangement joins TRBV9 to TRBJ2-7; the match to TRBD1 covers 7 bases. Germline lookup yields CDR1 SGDLS and CDR2 YYNGEE. V shed 5 bases, J shed 0 bases, and the junction held 5 bases outside the gene matches. This CDR3 region has 14 residues. CDR3: CASSEGASSYEQYF. The DNA for the CDR3 is TGTGCCAGCAGTGAGGGGGCTTCCTCCTACGAGCAGTACTTC.

This clone was found a few times. The rearrangement links TRBV9 to TRBJ1-6; 9 bases align to TRBD1. The CDR3 has 15 residues. Trimming at V came to 0 bases and at J to 10 bases, leaving 5 bases not matched to a gene. Germline V gene lookup returns CDR1 SGDLS and CDR2 YYNGEE. In DNA, the CDR3 is TGTGCCAGCAGCGTAGACGGGGACAGGGAATCACCCCTCCACTTT. Its protein is CASSVDGDRESPLHF.